The source of this TCR beta chain is a study of blood T cell repertoires in COVID-19. Assay used: immunoSEQ multiplex PCR; TCRdb lists only in-frame clones, some missing. The profile shows about 230,000 clones, roughly nine tenths of them singletons. Sample: PBMCs or T cells enriched from blood (not recorded which). The sequence was collected from a woman in her forties or fifties in a cohort exposed to, infected with or recovered from COVID-19 (not recorded which).

CDR3 DNA: TGTGCCAGCAGTGCCCGGGACAGGGGTGTCCCTAACTATGGCTACACCTTC. This sequence encodes CASSARDRGVPNYGYTF. This chain uses TRBV28 with TRBJ1-2; 10 nucleotides line up with TRBD1. The V and J ends lost 5 bases and 0 bases, in that order; junction bases with no gene match: 9. The CDR3 extends over 17 amino acids. Germline V gene sequence: CDR1 MDHEN, CDR2 SYDVKM.